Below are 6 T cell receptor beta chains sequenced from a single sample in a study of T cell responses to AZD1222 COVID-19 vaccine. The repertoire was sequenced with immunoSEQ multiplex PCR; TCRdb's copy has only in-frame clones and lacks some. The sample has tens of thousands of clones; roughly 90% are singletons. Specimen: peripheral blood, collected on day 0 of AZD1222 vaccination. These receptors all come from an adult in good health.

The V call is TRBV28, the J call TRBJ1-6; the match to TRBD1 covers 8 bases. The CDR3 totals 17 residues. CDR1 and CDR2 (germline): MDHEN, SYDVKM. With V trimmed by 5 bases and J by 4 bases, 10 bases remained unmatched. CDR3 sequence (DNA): TGTGCCAGCAGTCCGGGGACAGGACCCTTTTATAATTCACCCCTCCACTTT. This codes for CASSPGTGPFYNSPLHF.

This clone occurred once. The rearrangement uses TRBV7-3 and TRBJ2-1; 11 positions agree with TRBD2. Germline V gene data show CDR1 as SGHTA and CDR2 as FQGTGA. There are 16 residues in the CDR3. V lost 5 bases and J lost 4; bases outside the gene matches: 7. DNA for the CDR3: TGTGCCAGCAGCCCGACTAGCGGGATTGTTTACAATGAGCAGTTCTTC. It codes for CASSPTSGIVYNEQFF. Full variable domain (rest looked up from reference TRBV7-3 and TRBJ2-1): GAGVSQTPSNKVTEKGKYVELRCDPISGHTALYWYRQSLGQGPEFLIYFQGTGAADDSGLPNDRFFAVRPEGSVSTLKIQRTERGDSAVYLCASSPTSGIVYNEQFFGPGTRLTVL.

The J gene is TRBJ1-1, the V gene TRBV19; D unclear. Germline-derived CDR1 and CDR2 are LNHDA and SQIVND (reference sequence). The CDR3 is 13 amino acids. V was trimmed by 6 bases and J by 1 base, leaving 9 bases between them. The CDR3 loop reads CASSQQQNTEAFF. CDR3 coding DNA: TGTGCCAGTAGCCAACAACAGAACACTGAAGCTTTCTTT. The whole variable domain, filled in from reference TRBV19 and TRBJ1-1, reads DGGITQSPKYLFRKEGQNVTLSCEQNLNHDAMYWYRQDPGQGLRLIYYSQIVNDFQKGDIAEGYSVSREKKESFPLTVTSAQKNPTAFYLCASSQQQNTEAFFGQGTRLTVV.

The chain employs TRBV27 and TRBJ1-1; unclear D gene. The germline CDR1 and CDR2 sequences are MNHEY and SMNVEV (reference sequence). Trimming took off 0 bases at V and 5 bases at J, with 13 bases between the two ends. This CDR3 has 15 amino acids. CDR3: CASSLSTEATTEAFF. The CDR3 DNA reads TGTGCCAGCAGTTTATCAACAGAGGCAACGACTGAAGCTTTCTTT.

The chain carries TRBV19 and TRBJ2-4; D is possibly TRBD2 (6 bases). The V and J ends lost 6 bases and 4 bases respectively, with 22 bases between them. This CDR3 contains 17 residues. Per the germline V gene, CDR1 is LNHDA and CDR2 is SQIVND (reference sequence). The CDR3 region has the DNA TGTGCCAGTAGAAGGGAAGTCGGAGGGGCAGGAAAAAACATTCAGTACTTC. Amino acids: CASRREVGGAGKNIQYF.

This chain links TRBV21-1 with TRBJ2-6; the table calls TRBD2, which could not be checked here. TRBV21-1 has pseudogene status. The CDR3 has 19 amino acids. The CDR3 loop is CASSKEGPGPNSGANVLTF. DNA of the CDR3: TGTGCCAGCAGCAAGGAGGGGCCGGGACCCAACTCTGGGGCCAACGTCCTGACTTTC.